This T cell receptor (beta chain) was recorded in a study of early T cells in non-severe SARS-CoV-2 infection. For the study at large: Alpha and beta chains were unpaired, from unsorted whole-blood bulk RNA. Study-wide results and caveats: Using VDJdb, the matching emphasized anti-spike CD8 responses while missing private and CD4 specificities.

Remarks on this clonotype: What it binds is not known.

The CDR3 is made up of 12 amino acids. Per the germline V gene, CDR1 is SGHRS and CDR2 is YFSETQ. Trimming removed 0 bases from V and 6 bases from J, with 5 bases in between. Individual cDNA molecules were tagged with unique molecular identifiers, the study reported. TCRdb re-derived calls from the 5' RACE reads in MiXCR, one entry per CDR3 protein. In the table there are about 59,000 distinct CDR3 sequences, roughly 13% of which are singletons. The receptor's source is an adult who was a healthcare worker with PCR-confirmed SARS-CoV-2 infection or an uninfected control (not recorded which). The chain links TRBV5-1 to TRBJ2-3; D uncertain. Sequenced material: whole blood, taken at baseline. The CDR3 sequence is CASSLEGDTQYF. Written as DNA, the CDR3 is TGCGCCAGCAGCTTGGAGGGCGATACGCAGTATTTT.